These T cell receptor beta chains were read from a single sample in a study of T cells in Graves' hyperthyroidism and ophthalmopathy. TCRdb re-analysed the multiplex PCR reads in MiXCR, keeping a single row per CDR3 protein. The profile shows more than 500,000 distinct CDR3 sequences, about 43% of them singletons. Material for sequencing was peripheral blood or thyroid tissue (not recorded which). The receptors come from an adult woman with Graves' disease, either hyperthyroidism or ophthalmopathy (not recorded which). The CDR3 runs from the conserved cysteine through the conserved F or W. Fields, in order: D gene, J gene, clone size, V gene, CDR3 DNA, CDR3 protein. A D gene is named only where the DNA matches it firmly. Where a row states a size, it is once, few, many or the class of an expanded clone; other rows omit it.

D: .
J: TRBJ1-5
size: .
V: TRBV7-6
DNA: TGTGCCAGCAGCTCCGACAGGCCCAATCAGCCCCAGCATTTT
CDR3: CASSSDRPNQPQHF

D: .
J: TRBJ2-7
size: many
V: TRBV12-3/TRBV12-4
DNA: TGTGCCAGCAGTTTTCTAAGGCGCTACGAGCAGTACTTC
CDR3: CASSFLRRYEQYF

D: .
J: TRBJ1-1
size: many
V: TRBV7-2
DNA: TGTGCCAGCAGCTTAGCGCGACAGAGGGGGGTGACTTTCTTT
CDR3: CASSLARQRGVTFF

D: .
J: TRBJ1-2
size: .
V: TRBV29-1
DNA: TGCAGCGCTGTGACGGATCTATATGGCTACACCTTC
CDR3: CSAVTDLYGYTF

D: .
J: TRBJ1-4
size: .
V: TRBV7-2
DNA: TGTGCCAGCAGCTTAGAAGGCAGCCGATTCCCGAGAGAAAAACTGTTTTTT
CDR3: CASSLEGSRFPREKLFF

D: .
J: TRBJ1-3
size: few
V: TRBV4-2
DNA: TGTGCCAGCAGCCAAGATCCTCCAAACTCTGGAAACACCATATATTTT
CDR3: CASSQDPPNSGNTIYF

D: .
J: TRBJ1-4
size: many
V: TRBV6-4
DNA: TGTGCCAGCAGCCCCGTTAGCGGGGAGGGCGAAAAACTGTTTTTT
CDR3: CASSPVSGEGEKLFF

D: TRBD2
J: TRBJ2-5
size: .
V: TRBV7-9
DNA: TGTGCCAGCATCAAAATAGCGGGTAACCAAGAGACCCAGTACTTC
CDR3: CASIKIAGNQETQYF

D: .
J: TRBJ1-1
size: many
V: TRBV12-3/TRBV12-4
DNA: TGTGCCAGCAGTTTACGGGGGAACGCAGCTTTCTTT
CDR3: CASSLRGNAAFF

D: TRBD2
J: TRBJ2-3
size: many
V: TRBV2
DNA: TGTGCCAGCAGCGATAGCGGGGGCACAGATACGCAGTATTTT
CDR3: CASSDSGGTDTQYF

D: .
J: TRBJ2-6
size: .
V: TRBV7-9
DNA: TGTGCCAGCAGCTTAGACGGACTGACTTTC
CDR3: CASSLDGLTF

D: TRBD1
J: TRBJ2-5
size: many
V: TRBV11-1
DNA: TGTGCCAGCAGCTCCCTGGACAGGTTTGAGACCCAGTACTTC
CDR3: CASSSLDRFETQYF

D: .
J: TRBJ1-1
size: many
V: TRBV7-9
DNA: TGTGCCAGCAGCTTAGTATACGGGACTGAAGCTTTCTTT
CDR3: CASSLVYGTEAFF

D: .
J: TRBJ2-5
size: many
V: TRBV24-1
DNA: TGTGCCACCAGCCAGAAACAGGGTTATCAAGAGACCCAGTACTTC
CDR3: CATSQKQGYQETQYF

D: .
J: TRBJ2-3
size: .
V: TRBV25-1
DNA: TGTGCCAGCAGTGACCCATGGGGAGCAGATACGCAGTATTTT
CDR3: CASSDPWGADTQYF

D: .
J: TRBJ2-5
size: once
V: TRBV9
DNA: .
CDR3: CASRAEGAVYGYTFGSGTQYF

D: .
J: TRBJ2-5
size: once
V: TRBV20-1
DNA: TGCAGTGCTAGAGAGGGTAGTCTCAGGCGGGAGACCCAGTACTTC
CDR3: CSAREGSLRRETQYF

D: TRBD1
J: TRBJ1-3
size: many
V: TRBV7-9
DNA: TGTGCCAGCAGCCCCAGGGGGCCGGCAAACACCATATATTTT
CDR3: CASSPRGPANTIYF

D: TRBD1
J: TRBJ2-5
size: many
V: TRBV13
DNA: TGTGCCAGCAGACTAGGACAGGGAGAGACCCAGTACTTC
CDR3: CASRLGQGETQYF

D: TRBD1
J: TRBJ1-1
size: .
V: TRBV5-1
DNA: TGCGCCGGACAGGGGGTCGGGGCTTTCTTT
CDR3: CAGQGVGAFF

D: TRBD2
J: TRBJ2-5
size: many
V: TRBV20-1
DNA: TGCAGTGCTAGAAAAGCTAGCGGGGATCAAGAGACCCAGTACTTC
CDR3: CSARKASGDQETQYF

D: .
J: TRBJ1-1
size: .
V: TRBV6-5
DNA: TGTGCCAGCAGTTACTTGACAGGTGAAGCTTTCTTT
CDR3: CASSYLTGEAFF

D: .
J: TRBJ1-6
size: many
V: TRBV6-5
DNA: TGTGCCAGCAGTACCTGGGGGGCCTCACCCCTCCACTTT
CDR3: CASSTWGASPLHF

D: .
J: TRBJ1-5
size: many
V: TRBV19
DNA: TGTGCCAGTAGTTGGGGTCCTAGGAGGTTTCAGCCCCAGCATTTT
CDR3: CASSWGPRRFQPQHF

D: TRBD1
J: TRBJ2-5
size: .
V: TRBV10-3
DNA: TGTGCCATCAGTGACGGGACAGGGGGCGAAGAGACCCAGTACTTC
CDR3: CAISDGTGGEETQYF

D: .
J: TRBJ1-2
size: .
V: TRBV9
DNA: TGTGCCAGCAGCGCCGCGGTGAGGTTGGGGCAGGGCCAGGGCTACACCTTC
CDR3: CASSAAVRLGQGQGYTF

D: .
J: TRBJ1-5
size: many
V: TRBV27
DNA: TGTGCCAGCAGCCTCGACAGCTATAGCAATCAGCCCCAGCATTTT
CDR3: CASSLDSYSNQPQHF

D: .
J: TRBJ1-5
size: .
V: TRBV10-2
DNA: TGCGCCAGCAGTGAGCCGGGATCCGCGTATCAGCCCCAGCATTTT
CDR3: CASSEPGSAYQPQHF

D: .
J: TRBJ1-1
size: few
V: TRBV7-3
DNA: TGTGCCAGCAGTTCCGCTTTCTTT
CDR3: CASSSAFF

D: TRBD2
J: TRBJ2-5
size: .
V: TRBV9
DNA: TGTGCCAGCAGCCCGGGACTACGACAAGAGACCCAGTACTTC
CDR3: CASSPGLRQETQYF

D: .
J: TRBJ2-7
size: .
V: TRBV6-5
DNA: TGTGCCAGCAGTTACTCGAGTCCGGGGGCTAGCGGCTCCTACGAGCAGTACTTC
CDR3: CASSYSSPGASGSYEQYF

D: TRBD2
J: TRBJ2-7
size: many
V: TRBV20-1
DNA: TGCAGTGCACCTATAGCGGGACGACACTACGAGCAGTACTTC
CDR3: CSAPIAGRHYEQYF

D: TRBD1
J: TRBJ1-2
size: .
V: TRBV2
DNA: TGTGCCAGCAGTGGAGGGACAGGGGGCGGAGGCTACACCTTC
CDR3: CASSGGTGGGGYTF

D: .
J: TRBJ1-6
size: .
V: TRBV15
DNA: TGTGCCACCAGCAGAGATCCAGGGGAAGTGCCCCTCCACTTT
CDR3: CATSRDPGEVPLHF

D: .
J: TRBJ2-5
size: many
V: TRBV7-6
DNA: TGTGCCAGCAGCTTTGGAGGGACCCTAGGAACCCAGTACTTC
CDR3: CASSFGGTLGTQYF

D: TRBD1
J: TRBJ1-1
size: .
V: TRBV9
DNA: TGTGCCAGCAGCGGACAGGGTATGACTGAAGCTTTCTTT
CDR3: CASSGQGMTEAFF

D: .
J: TRBJ1-1
size: .
V: TRBV7-9
DNA: TGTGCCAGCAGAACAACAGGGACAGCTTTCTTT
CDR3: CASRTTGTAFF

D: TRBD1
J: TRBJ1-5
size: .
V: TRBV6-5
DNA: TGTGCCAGCAGTTACTCGACAGGGGGCAATCAGCCCCAGCATTTT
CDR3: CASSYSTGGNQPQHF

D: .
J: TRBJ2-2
size: many
V: TRBV6-4
DNA: TGTGCCAGCAGCCAAAAACCAGGCACCGGGGAGCTGTTTTTT
CDR3: CASSQKPGTGELFF

D: .
J: TRBJ2-5
size: .
V: TRBV10-3
DNA: TGTGCCATCAGTGAGTTCCCTGGGGGGAAAGGAGAGACCCAGTACTTC
CDR3: CAISEFPGGKGETQYF

D: .
J: TRBJ2-1
size: .
V: TRBV19
DNA: TGTGCCAGCCGGGACTTTAAAGCCCAGCAGTTCTTC
CDR3: CASRDFKAQQFF

D: .
J: TRBJ1-5
size: .
V: TRBV29-1
DNA: TGCAGCGTTGAGGCAGGGGACGGTCAGCCCCAGCATTTT
CDR3: CSVEAGDGQPQHF

D: .
J: TRBJ2-5
size: .
V: TRBV24-1
DNA: TGTGCCACCAGGGTCAGGGACGTCGAGACCCAGTACTTC
CDR3: CATRVRDVETQYF

D: TRBD2
J: TRBJ2-7
size: .
V: TRBV15
DNA: TGTGCCACCAGCAGAGATCCGGGGGGGTACGAGCAGTACTTC
CDR3: CATSRDPGGYEQYF

D: .
J: TRBJ1-1
size: .
V: TRBV5-1
DNA: TGCGCCAGCAGCCTAGACCCGAGCGTTATGAACACTGAAGCTTTCTTT
CDR3: CASSLDPSVMNTEAFF

D: .
J: TRBJ1-5
size: .
V: TRBV19
DNA: TGTGCCAGTAGTATGCAGGACAGTAATCCTCAGCCCCAGCATTTT
CDR3: CASSMQDSNPQPQHF

D: .
J: TRBJ1-1
size: .
V: TRBV25-1
DNA: .
CDR3: CACSASRAGGNTEAFF

D: .
J: TRBJ2-7
size: many
V: TRBV28
DNA: TGTGCCAGCAGTTTACGTGGGCGCGAGCAGTACTTC
CDR3: CASSLRGREQYF

D: .
J: TRBJ1-6
size: many
V: TRBV25-1
DNA: TGTGCCAGCAGTCTCAGAGGGCAGCAGAATTCACCCCTCCACTTT
CDR3: CASSLRGQQNSPLHF

D: .
J: TRBJ1-4
size: .
V: TRBV28
DNA: TGTGCCAGCAGTGGTATGGGTCGCGAAAAACTGTTTTTT
CDR3: CASSGMGREKLFF

D: .
J: TRBJ2-7
size: many
V: TRBV15
DNA: TGTGCCACCAGCAGACCTAAGTTCGAGCAGTACTTC
CDR3: CATSRPKFEQYF

D: .
J: TRBJ2-5
size: .
V: TRBV12-3/TRBV12-4
DNA: TGTGCCAGCAGTCCCTCCAACAGGAAGGGGTATCAGCCCCAGTACTTC
CDR3: CASSPSNRKGYQPQYF

D: .
J: TRBJ1-2
size: .
V: TRBV7-9
DNA: TGTGCCAGCAGCCTACGAGACCTTGGCTACACCTTC
CDR3: CASSLRDLGYTF

D: .
J: TRBJ1-1
size: .
V: TRBV29-1
DNA: TGCAGCGTTGAATCCCGCAGGGTGAACACTGAAGCTTTCTTT
CDR3: CSVESRRVNTEAFF

D: .
J: TRBJ1-1
size: .
V: TRBV10-3
DNA: TGTGCCATCAGTGAGTCGAGAGGGGACACTGAAGCTTTCTTT
CDR3: CAISESRGDTEAFF